This T cell receptor beta chain was identified in a study of cytomegalovirus exposure and HLA in healthy donors. Study results and caveats: Reportedly, cytomegalovirus status was diagnosed with high sensitivity and specificity.

Of note for this clone: No antigen is known for it.

The PCR was carried out with 60 Vbeta primers and 13 Jbeta primers. Data came from immunoSEQ multiplex PCR; TCRdb stores just in-frame clones and leaves some out. The data hold 150,000 to 200,000 clones, with about four fifths observed a single time. Material: PBMCs. The source is a woman between 35 and 50 years old in good health and CMV-seronegative.

CDR3 in DNA: TGCGCCAGCAGCCTATTCACTAGCGGGAGCTGGGATGAGCAGTTCTTC. Translated: CASSLFTSGSWDEQFF. This chain links TRBV5-1 with TRBJ2-1; 11 nucleotides align to TRBD2. The trim removed 4 bases at V and 8 bases at J, leaving 11 bases unmatched. Looked up from germline, CDR1 is SGHRS and CDR2 is YFSETQ. There are 16 residues in the CDR3.